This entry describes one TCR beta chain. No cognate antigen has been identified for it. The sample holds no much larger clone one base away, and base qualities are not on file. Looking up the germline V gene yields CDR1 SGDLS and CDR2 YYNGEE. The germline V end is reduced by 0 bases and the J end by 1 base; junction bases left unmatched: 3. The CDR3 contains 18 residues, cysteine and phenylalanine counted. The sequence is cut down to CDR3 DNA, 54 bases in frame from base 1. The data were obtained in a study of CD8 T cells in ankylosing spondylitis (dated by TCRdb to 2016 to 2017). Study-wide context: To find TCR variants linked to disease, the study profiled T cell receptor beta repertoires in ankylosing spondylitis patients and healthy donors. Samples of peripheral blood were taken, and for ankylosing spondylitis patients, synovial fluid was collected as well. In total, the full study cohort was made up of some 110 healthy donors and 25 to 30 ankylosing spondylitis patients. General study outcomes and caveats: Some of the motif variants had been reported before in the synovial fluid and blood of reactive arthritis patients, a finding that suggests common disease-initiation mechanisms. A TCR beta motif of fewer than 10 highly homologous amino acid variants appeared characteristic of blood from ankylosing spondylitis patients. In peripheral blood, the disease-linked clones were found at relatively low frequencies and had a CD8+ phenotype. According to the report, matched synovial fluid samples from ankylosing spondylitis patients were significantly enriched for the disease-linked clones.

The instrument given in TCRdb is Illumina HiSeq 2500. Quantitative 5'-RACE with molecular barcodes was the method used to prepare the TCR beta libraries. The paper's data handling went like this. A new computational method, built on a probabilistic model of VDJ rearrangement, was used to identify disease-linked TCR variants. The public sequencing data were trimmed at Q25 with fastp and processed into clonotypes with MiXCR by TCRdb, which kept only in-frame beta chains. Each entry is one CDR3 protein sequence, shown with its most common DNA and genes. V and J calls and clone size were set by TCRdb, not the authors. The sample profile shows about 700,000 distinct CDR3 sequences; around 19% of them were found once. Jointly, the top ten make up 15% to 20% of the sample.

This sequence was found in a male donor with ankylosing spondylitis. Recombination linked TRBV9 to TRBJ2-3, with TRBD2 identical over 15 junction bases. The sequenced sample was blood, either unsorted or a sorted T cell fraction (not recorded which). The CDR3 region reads CASSVGGLAGGGTDTQYF. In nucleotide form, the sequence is TGTGCCAGCAGCGTAGGCGGACTAGCGGGAGGGGGCACAGATACGCAGTATTTT.